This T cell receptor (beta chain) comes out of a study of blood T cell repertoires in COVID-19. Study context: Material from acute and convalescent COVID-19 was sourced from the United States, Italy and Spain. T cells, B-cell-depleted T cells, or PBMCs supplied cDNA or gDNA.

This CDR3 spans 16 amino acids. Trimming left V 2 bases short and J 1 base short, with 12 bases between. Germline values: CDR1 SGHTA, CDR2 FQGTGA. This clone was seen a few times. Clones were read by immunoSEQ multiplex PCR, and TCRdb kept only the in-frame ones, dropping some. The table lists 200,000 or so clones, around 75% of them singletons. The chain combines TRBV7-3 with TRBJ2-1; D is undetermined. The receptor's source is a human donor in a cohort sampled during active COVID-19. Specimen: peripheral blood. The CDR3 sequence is CASSLRVAVSYNEQFF. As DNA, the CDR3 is TGTGCCAGCAGCTTACGGGTCGCGGTTTCCTACAATGAGCAGTTCTTC.